The next 15 T cell receptor beta chains were all read from a single sample in a study of cytotoxic CD8 clonotypes in ibrutinib-treated CLL. The data were produced by immunoSEQ multiplex PCR, yet TCRdb's version contains in-frame clones alone and is incomplete. The sample shows approximately 170,000 clones, 70% to 90% of them seen only once. The sequencing used PBMCs, collected at disease progression, from a patient treated with ibrutinib. Source of these receptors: a human donor with chronic lymphocytic leukemia.

V is TRBV2 and J is TRBJ1-1; D remains ambiguous. Germline V gene data show CDR1 as SNHLY and CDR2 as FYNNEI. V dropped 8 bases and J dropped 3 bases, with 16 bases sitting between them. The CDR3 has 14 amino acids. CDR3 in amino acids: CASGGHNADTEAFF. For the CDR3, the DNA is TGTGCCAGCGGCGGTCACAATGCAGACACTGAAGCTTTCTTT.

The J gene is TRBJ1-4, the V gene TRBV6-5; D not certain. Between the trimmed V and J ends, which lost 5 bases and 5 bases, there was a span of 9 bases. The CDR3 is 13 amino acids. CDR1 and CDR2 from the germline V gene are MNHEY and SVGAGI. CDR3 protein: CASSAQENEKLFF. The CDR3 DNA reads TGTGCCAGCAGTGCTCAGGAAAATGAAAAACTGTTTTTT.

The gene calls are TRBV7-6 and TRBJ2-7, with D maybe TRBD1 (5 bases). The CDR3 has 16 amino acids. V was cut by 0 bases and J by 4 bases, with 16 bases left in between. Germline CDR1 SGHVS, CDR2 FNYEAQ. CDR3 coding DNA: TGTGCCAGCAGCTTAGCGCAGCCCAGGGCAAAATACGAGCAGTACTTC. It encodes CASSLAQPRAKYEQYF.

The gene calls are TRBV5-4 and TRBJ2-5, with 8 bases matching TRBD1. This CDR3 is built from 15 residues. Losses at the gene ends were 2 bases for V and 2 bases for J; bases not matched to a gene: 5. Germline V gene lookup returns CDR1 SGHNT and CDR2 YYREEE (reference sequence). The CDR3 spells CASSLQGVGQETQYF. In nucleotides, the CDR3 is TGTGCCAGCAGCTTACAGGGGGTCGGGCAAGAGACCCAGTACTTC.

V gene TRBV19 combines with J gene TRBJ1-5; TRBD1 matches at 7 bases. From germline, CDR1 is LNHDA and CDR2 SQIVND (reference sequence). Germline trimming cut 4 bases from V and 0 bases from J; bases unmatched to any gene: 9. The CDR3 loop spans 17 amino acids. The CDR3 coding sequence is TGTGCCAGTAGTACTAAGACAGGGAGCGGTAGCAATCAGCCCCAGCATTTT. It codes for CASSTKTGSGSNQPQHF.

The rearrangement uses TRBV29-1 and TRBJ2-2, with 7 bases aligning to TRBD1. This CDR3 is built from 14 residues. The V gene end was trimmed by 3 bases and the J gene end by 3 bases; junction bases not matched to a gene: 4. Germline assignment: CDR1 SQVTM and CDR2 ANQGSEA. The CDR3 coding sequence is TGCAGCGTTGATTCAGGGGGAGACACCGGGGAGCTGTTTTTT. Its protein product is CSVDSGGDTGELFF.

This clone showed up just a few times. The rearrangement links TRBV19 to TRBJ1-2; 7 bases are a match to TRBD1. Looked up from germline, CDR1 is LNHDA and CDR2 is SQIVND (reference sequence). J was trimmed by 4 bases and V by 0 bases; bases with no gene match: 8. The CDR3 has 16 amino acids. The CDR3 DNA reads TGTGCCAGTAGTATAGATGCAGGGACAGATCTCTATGGCTACACCTTC. This gives the protein CASSIDAGTDLYGYTF. Looking up the rest from reference TRBV19 and TRBJ1-2 gives the full variable domain: DGGITQSPKYLFRKEGQNVTLSCEQNLNHDAMYWYRQDPGQGLRLIYYSQIVNDFQKGDIAEGYSVSREKKESFPLTVTSAQKNPTAFYLCASSIDAGTDLYGYTFGSGTRLTVV.

The chain uses TRBV5-1 and TRBJ1-4; D may be TRBD1 (5 bases). Between the trimmed V and J ends, which lost 1 base and 8 bases, there was a span of 12 bases. The CDR3 has 14 amino acids. The germline CDR1 and CDR2 sequences are SGHRS and YFSETQ. Here the CDR3 DNA reads TGCGCCAGCAGCTTGCGGGGGGTAGAAGAAAAACTGTTTTTT. As protein: CASSLRGVEEKLFF. Variable domain in full (rest from reference TRBV5-1 and TRBJ1-4): KAGVTQTPRYLIKTRGQQVTLSCSPISGHRSVSWYQQTPGQGLQFLFEYFSETQRNKGNFPGRFSGRQFSNSRSEMNVSTLELGDSALYLCASSLRGVEEKLFFGSGTQLSVL.

The rearrangement joins TRBV6-6 to TRBJ2-1, with 8 bases identical to TRBD1. The CDR3 sequence is 15 residues long. The germline CDR1 and CDR2 sequences are MNHNY and SVGAGI (reference sequence). Losses at the gene ends were 8 bases for V and 8 bases for J; bases not matched to a gene: 14. CDR3 coding DNA: TGTGCCAGCTGGGACAGGCAAGCCGGGTTGGATGAGCAGTTCTTC. This translates into CASWDRQAGLDEQFF.

The V call is TRBV6-4, the J call TRBJ2-2; 9 bases agree with TRBD1. Per germline, CDR1 MRHNA and CDR2 SNTAGT. V was clipped by 4 bases and J by 7 bases; unmatched bases: 4. The CDR3 contains 14 residues. The CDR3 DNA reads TGTGCCAGCAGTGGATCGACAGGGGGCGGGGAGCTGTTTTTT. Amino acid sequence: CASSGSTGGGELFF.

The V gene is TRBV7-2, the J gene TRBJ2-7; D uncertain. The CDR3 loop spans 11 amino acids. V lost 4 bases and J lost 9, with 10 bases in between. Per the germline V gene, CDR1 is SGHTA and CDR2 is FQGNSA. DNA for the CDR3: TGTGCCAGCAGCTCTCTTCGAGTGCAGTACTTC. It yields the protein CASSSLRVQYF.

The J gene is TRBJ1-2, the V gene TRBV10-1; unclear D gene. There are 14 residues in the CDR3. V was shortened by 4 bases and J by 11 bases, with 20 bases between the two germline ends. CDR1 and CDR2 (germline): WNHNN, SYGVQD (reference sequence). The CDR3 here is CASSVIRERLGYTF. The CDR3 region has the DNA TGCGCCAGCAGTGTGATCCGGGAGCGGTTGGGTTACACCTTC.

The chain recombines TRBV19 with TRBJ2-7, with TRBD2 matching 8 bases. CDR1 and CDR2 from the germline V gene are LNHDA and SQIVND (reference sequence). The V and J ends lost 6 bases and 0 bases, in that order; junction bases with no gene match: 1. This CDR3 is 13 amino acids long. CDR3 sequence (DNA): TGTGCCAGTAGGCTAGCGGGCTCCTACGAGCAGTACTTC. Translation gives CASRLAGSYEQYF.

The rearrangement joins TRBV4-2 to TRBJ2-7, with a tentative D call TRBD2 (6 bases). V was trimmed by 1 base and J by 3 bases, leaving 16 bases between them. Germline CDR1 and CDR2: LGHNA and YNFKEQ. This CDR3 contains 16 residues. CDR3 coding DNA: TGTGCCAGCAGCCAAGGGGAAGGCTCAGCGGGCTACGAGCAGTACTTC. It encodes CASSQGEGSAGYEQYF.

The rearrangement uses TRBV19 and TRBJ2-3, with 10 positions matching TRBD1. CDR1 is LNHDA and CDR2 is SQIVND in the germline V gene (reference sequence). Losses at the gene ends were 5 bases for V and 5 bases for J; bases not matched to a gene: 7. CDR3 length: 15 amino acids. The CDR3, as DNA: TGTGCCAGTAGTTTCGGGACAGGGGCTGAAGATACGCAGTATTTT. This translates into CASSFGTGAEDTQYF.